These T cell receptor beta chains were read from a single sample in a study of blood T cell repertoires in COVID-19. Libraries were prepared by immunoSEQ multiplex PCR; TCRdb keeps only in-frame clonotypes and omits some of them. The sample lists 150,000 to 200,000 clones, 87% occurring once. The specimen sequenced was peripheral blood. The receptors derive from a woman aged 55-70 years who had recovered from COVID-19. Both conserved end residues are part of each CDR3. A D gene is named only where the DNA matches it firmly. Expanded clones get a size class; other rows say once, few or many, or leave the size out.

V gene,D gene,J gene,clone size,CDR3 protein,CDR3 DNA
TRBV28,-,TRBJ1-2,-,CASDSSRLKGYTF,TGTGCCAGCGATTCTAGTCGCCTTAAGGGCTACACCTTC
TRBV5-1,TRBD1,TRBJ2-7,once,CASSLENRGYTYEQYF,TGCGCCAGCAGCTTGGAAAACAGGGGGTACACCTACGAGCAGTACTTC
TRBV10-3,-,TRBJ1-2,few,CAISDQLNYGYTF,TGTGCCATCAGTGATCAGTTAAACTATGGCTACACCTTC
TRBV28,-,TRBJ2-5,-,CASSFSRGLETQYF,TGTGCCAGCAGTTTCTCTAGGGGACTTGAGACCCAGTACTTC
TRBV5-1,TRBD2,TRBJ2-7,-,CASSWTSGGAYEQYF,TGCGCCAGCAGCTGGACTAGCGGGGGGGCCTACGAGCAGTACTTC
TRBV29-1,-,TRBJ1-5,-,CSVQEGSNQPQHF,TGCAGCGTGCAGGAGGGTAGCAATCAGCCCCAGCATTTT
TRBV20-1,TRBD2,TRBJ2-3,few,CSASSGLAGGSTDTQYF,TGCAGTGCTAGTTCAGGACTAGCGGGGGGCTCCACAGATACGCAGTATTTT
TRBV3-1/TRBV3-2,TRBD1,TRBJ2-7,-,CASSQVGTGRFEQYF,TGTGCCAGCAGCCAGGTTGGGACAGGGAGGTTCGAGCAGTACTTC
TRBV12-3/TRBV12-4,TRBD1,TRBJ2-1,-,CASIGTGYNEQFF,TGTGCCAGCATAGGGACAGGATACAATGAGCAGTTCTTC
TRBV28,-,TRBJ2-5,-,CASSLTRVGETQYF,TGTGCCAGCAGTTTAACTAGGGTGGGAGAGACCCAGTACTTC